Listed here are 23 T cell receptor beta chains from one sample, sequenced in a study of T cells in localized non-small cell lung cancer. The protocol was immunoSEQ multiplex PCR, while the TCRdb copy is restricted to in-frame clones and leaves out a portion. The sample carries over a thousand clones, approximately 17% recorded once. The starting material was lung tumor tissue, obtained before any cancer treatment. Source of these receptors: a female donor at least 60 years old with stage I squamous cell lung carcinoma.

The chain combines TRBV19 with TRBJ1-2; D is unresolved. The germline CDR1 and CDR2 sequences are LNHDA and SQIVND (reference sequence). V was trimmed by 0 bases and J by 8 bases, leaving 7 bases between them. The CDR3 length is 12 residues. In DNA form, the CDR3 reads TGTGCCAGTAGTATAGAGCGGCGGGGCTACACCTTC. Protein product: CASSIERRGYTF. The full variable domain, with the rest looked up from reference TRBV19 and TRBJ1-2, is DGGITQSPKYLFRKEGQNVTLSCEQNLNHDAMYWYRQDPGQGLRLIYYSQIVNDFQKGDIAEGYSVSREKKESFPLTVTSAQKNPTAFYLCASSIERRGYTFGSGTRLTVV.

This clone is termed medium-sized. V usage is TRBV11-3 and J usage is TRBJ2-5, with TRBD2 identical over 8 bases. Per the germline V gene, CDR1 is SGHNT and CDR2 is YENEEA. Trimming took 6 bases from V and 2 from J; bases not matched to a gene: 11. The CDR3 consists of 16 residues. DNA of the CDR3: TGTGCCAGCAGTTTTACCCTAGCGGGCTTTCAAGAGACCCAGTACTTC. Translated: CASSFTLAGFQETQYF.

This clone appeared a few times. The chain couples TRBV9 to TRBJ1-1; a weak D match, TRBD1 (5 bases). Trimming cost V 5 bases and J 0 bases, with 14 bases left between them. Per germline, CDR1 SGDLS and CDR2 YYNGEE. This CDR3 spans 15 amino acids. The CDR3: CASSEGQGVNTEAFF. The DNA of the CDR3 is TGTGCCAGCAGTGAAGGCCAGGGCGTGAACACTGAAGCTTTCTTT.

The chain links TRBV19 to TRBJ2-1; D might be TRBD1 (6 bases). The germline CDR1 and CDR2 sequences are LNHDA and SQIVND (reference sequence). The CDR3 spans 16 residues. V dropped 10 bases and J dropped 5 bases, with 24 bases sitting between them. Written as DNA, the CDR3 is TGTGCCACTATGAGGGGGAGAGCCCTAGCCAACAATGAGCAGTTCTTC. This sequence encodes CATMRGRALANNEQFF.

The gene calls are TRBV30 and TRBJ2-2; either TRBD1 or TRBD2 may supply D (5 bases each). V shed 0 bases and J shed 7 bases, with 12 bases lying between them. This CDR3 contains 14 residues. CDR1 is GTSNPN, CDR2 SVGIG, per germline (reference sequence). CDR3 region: CAWSVPGAVGELFF. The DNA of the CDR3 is TGTGCCTGGAGTGTGCCCGGGGCGGTCGGGGAGCTGTTTTTT.

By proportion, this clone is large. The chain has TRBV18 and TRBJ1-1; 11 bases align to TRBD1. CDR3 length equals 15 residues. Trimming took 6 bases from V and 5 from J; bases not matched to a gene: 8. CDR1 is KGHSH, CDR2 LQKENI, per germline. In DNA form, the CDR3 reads TGTGCCAGCTCTCGGACAGGGGGCGAAGGTACTGAAGCTTTCTTT. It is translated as CASSRTGGEGTEAFF.

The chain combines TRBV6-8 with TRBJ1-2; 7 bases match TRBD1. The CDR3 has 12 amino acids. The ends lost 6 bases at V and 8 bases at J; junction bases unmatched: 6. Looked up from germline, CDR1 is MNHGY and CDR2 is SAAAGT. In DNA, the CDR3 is TGTGCCAGCAGGGCGACAGGGAAAGGCTACACCTTC. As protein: CASRATGKGYTF.

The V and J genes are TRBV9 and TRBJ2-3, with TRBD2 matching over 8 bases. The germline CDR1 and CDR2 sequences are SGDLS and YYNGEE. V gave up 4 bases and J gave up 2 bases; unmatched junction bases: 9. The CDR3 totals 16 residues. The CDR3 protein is CASSSGIAGHTDTQYF. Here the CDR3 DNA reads TGTGCCAGCAGCTCCGGGATAGCGGGGCACACAGATACGCAGTATTTT.

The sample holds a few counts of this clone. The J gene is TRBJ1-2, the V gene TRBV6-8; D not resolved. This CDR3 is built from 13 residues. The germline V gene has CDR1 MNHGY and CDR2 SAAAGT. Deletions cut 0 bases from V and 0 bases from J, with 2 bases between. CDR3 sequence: CASSYSANYGYTF. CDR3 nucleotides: TGTGCCAGCAGTTACTCGGCTAACTATGGCTACACCTTC.

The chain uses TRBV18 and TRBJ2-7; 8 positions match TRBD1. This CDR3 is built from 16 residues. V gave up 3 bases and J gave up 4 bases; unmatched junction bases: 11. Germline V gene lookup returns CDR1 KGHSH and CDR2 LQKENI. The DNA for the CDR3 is TGTGCCAGCTCACCGAGGACAGGGAATGTAATGTACGAGCAGTACTTC. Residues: CASSPRTGNVMYEQYF.

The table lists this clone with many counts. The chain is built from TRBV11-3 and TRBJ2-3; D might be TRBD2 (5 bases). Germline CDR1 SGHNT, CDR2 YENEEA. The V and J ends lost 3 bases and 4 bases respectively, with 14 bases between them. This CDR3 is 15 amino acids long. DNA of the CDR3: TGTGCCAGCAGCTTGGCTAGGGTGGAGGCAGATACGCAGTATTTT. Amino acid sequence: CASSLARVEADTQYF.

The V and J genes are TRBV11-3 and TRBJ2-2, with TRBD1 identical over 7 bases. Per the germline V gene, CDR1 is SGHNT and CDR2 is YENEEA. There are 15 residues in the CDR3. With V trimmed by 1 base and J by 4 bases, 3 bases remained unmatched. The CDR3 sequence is CASSLGGQFTGELFF. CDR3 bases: TGTGCCAGCAGCTTAGGGGGACAGTTCACCGGGGAGCTGTTTTTT.

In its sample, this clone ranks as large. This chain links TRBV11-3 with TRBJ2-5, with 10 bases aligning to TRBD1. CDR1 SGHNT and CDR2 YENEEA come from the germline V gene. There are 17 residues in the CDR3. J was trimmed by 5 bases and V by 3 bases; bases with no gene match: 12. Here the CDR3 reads CASSLELRTGGGETQYF. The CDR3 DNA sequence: TGTGCCAGCAGCTTGGAACTACGGACAGGGGGTGGGGAGACCCAGTACTTC.

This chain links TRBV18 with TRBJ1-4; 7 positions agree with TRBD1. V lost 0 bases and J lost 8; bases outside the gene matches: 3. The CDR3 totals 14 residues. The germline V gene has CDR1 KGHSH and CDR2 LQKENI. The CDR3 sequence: CASSPPTGREKLFF. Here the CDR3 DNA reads TGTGCCAGCTCACCACCGACAGGGAGGGAAAAACTGTTTTTT.

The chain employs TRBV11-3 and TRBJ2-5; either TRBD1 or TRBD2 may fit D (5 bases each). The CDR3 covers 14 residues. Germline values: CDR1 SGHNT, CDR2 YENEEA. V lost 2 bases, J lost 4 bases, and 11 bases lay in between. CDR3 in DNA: TGTGCCAGCAGCTTAACGGGGACCGCAGAGACCCAGTACTTC. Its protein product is CASSLTGTAETQYF.

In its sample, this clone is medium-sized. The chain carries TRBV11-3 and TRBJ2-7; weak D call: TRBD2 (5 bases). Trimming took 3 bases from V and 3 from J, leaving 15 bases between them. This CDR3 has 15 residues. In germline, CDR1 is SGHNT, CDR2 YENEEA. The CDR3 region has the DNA TGTGCCAGCAGCTTCCGGACCAGCGGCCTCTACGAGCAGTACTTC. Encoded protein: CASSFRTSGLYEQYF.

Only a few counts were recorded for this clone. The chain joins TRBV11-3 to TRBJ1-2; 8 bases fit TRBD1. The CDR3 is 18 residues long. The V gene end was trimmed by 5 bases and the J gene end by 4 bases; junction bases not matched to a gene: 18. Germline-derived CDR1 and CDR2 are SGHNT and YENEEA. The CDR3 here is CASSRDGQGTQAGYGYTF. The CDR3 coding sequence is TGTGCCAGCAGCCGGGATGGACAGGGTACCCAGGCTGGCTATGGCTACACCTTC.

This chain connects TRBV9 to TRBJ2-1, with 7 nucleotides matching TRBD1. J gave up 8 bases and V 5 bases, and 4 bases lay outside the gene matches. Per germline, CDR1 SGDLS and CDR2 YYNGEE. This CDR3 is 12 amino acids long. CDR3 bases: TGTGCCAGCAGTGAAGGGGGCTATGAGCAGTTCTTC. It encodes CASSEGGYEQFF.

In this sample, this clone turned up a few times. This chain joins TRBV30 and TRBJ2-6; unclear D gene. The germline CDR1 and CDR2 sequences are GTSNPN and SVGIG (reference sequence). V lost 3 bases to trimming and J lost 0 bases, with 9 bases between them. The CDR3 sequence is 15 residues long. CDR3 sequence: CAWSIRRSGANVLTF. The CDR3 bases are TGTGCCTGGAGCATCCGTCGCTCTGGGGCCAACGTCCTGACTTTC.

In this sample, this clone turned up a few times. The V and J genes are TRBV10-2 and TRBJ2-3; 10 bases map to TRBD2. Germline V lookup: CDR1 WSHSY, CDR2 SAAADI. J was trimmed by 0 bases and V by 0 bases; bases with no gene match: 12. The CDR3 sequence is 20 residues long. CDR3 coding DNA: TGCGCCAGCAGTGAGTCGACCAAGCGGGAGGGGCGGGGAAGCACAGATACGCAGTATTTT. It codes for CASSESTKREGRGSTDTQYF.

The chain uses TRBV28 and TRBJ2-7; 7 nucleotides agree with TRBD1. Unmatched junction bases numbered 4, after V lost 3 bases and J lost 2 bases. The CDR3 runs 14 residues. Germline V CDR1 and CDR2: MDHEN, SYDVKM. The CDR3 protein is CASSFPDRPYEQYF. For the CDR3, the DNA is TGTGCCAGCAGTTTCCCGGACAGGCCCTACGAGCAGTACTTC.

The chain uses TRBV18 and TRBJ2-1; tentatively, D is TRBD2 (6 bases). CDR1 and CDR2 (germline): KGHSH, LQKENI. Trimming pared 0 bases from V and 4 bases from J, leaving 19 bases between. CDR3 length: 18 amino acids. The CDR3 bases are TGTGCCAGCTCACCACCGATTGCCGGGAGAGGGTCGTACAATGAGCAGTTCTTC. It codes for CASSPPIAGRGSYNEQFF.

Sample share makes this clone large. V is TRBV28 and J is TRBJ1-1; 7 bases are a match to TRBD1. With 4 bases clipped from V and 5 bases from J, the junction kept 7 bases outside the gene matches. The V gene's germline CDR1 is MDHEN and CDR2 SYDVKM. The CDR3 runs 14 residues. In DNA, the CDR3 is TGTGCCAGCAGTTATCCAGGGGGGTGGACTGAAGCTTTCTTT. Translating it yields CASSYPGGWTEAFF.